These T cell receptor beta chains were read from a single sample in a study of human T cells and chemical hapten exposure. TCRdb processed the RACE reads anew with MiXCR; each CDR3 protein has one entry. The sample lists some 110,000 distinct CDR3 sequences, roughly 12% occurring once. Sequenced material: whole blood, taken in connection with sensitization to the hapten diphenylcyclopropenone (DPC). The receptors originated from a woman between 50 and 59 years old with alopecia areata. Some clones in this sample may be carry-over from other donors' samples. Both conserved end residues are part of each CDR3. The order of the fields is D gene, V gene, clone size, J gene, CDR3 protein, CDR3 DNA. A D gene is named only where the DNA matches it firmly. The size field is filled for only some rows; it gives once, few, many or a size class.

D: -
V: TRBV24-1
size: few
J: TRBJ2-5
CDR3: CATSDPREVQETQYF
DNA: TGTGCCACCAGTGATCCCCGAGAGGTTCAAGAGACCCAGTACTTC

D: TRBD1
V: TRBV29-1
size: few
J: TRBJ2-5
CDR3: CSAVQGAGETQYF
DNA: TGCAGCGCCGTACAGGGGGCGGGTGAGACCCAGTACTTC

D: -
V: TRBV10-3
size: many
J: TRBJ1-5
CDR3: CAISELDRGSNQPQHF
DNA: TGTGCCATCAGTGAGTTAGACCGCGGTAGCAATCAGCCCCAGCATTTT

D: TRBD1
V: TRBV7-8
size: many
J: TRBJ1-1
CDR3: CASSTDRATEAFF
DNA: TGTGCCAGCAGTACGGACAGGGCCACTGAAGCTTTCTTT

D: TRBD2
V: TRBV20-1
size: -
J: TRBJ2-1
CDR3: CSARNPSGRVNEQFF
DNA: TGCAGTGCTAGAAATCCTAGCGGGAGGGTCAATGAGCAGTTCTTC

D: -
V: TRBV6-2/TRBV6-3
size: -
J: TRBJ1-1
CDR3: CASSYWAYRNRVNTEAFF
DNA: TGTGCCAGCAGTTATTGGGCATACAGAAACAGGGTGAACACTGAAGCTTTCTTT

D: -
V: TRBV6-5
size: many
J: TRBJ1-2
CDR3: CASSYYDQSSYGYTF
DNA: TGTGCCAGCAGTTACTATGACCAAAGTAGCTATGGCTACACCTTC

D: TRBD2
V: TRBV7-8
size: few
J: TRBJ2-1
CDR3: CASSLRVPLANDEQFF
DNA: TGTGCCAGCAGCTTAAGGGTCCCACTAGCGAACGATGAGCAGTTCTTC

D: -
V: TRBV2
size: -
J: TRBJ1-5
CDR3: CASSAGRQRNQPQHF
DNA: TGTGCCAGCAGCGCGGGCAGACAGAGGAATCAGCCCCAGCATTTT

D: -
V: TRBV6-5
size: few
J: TRBJ2-3
CDR3: CASSYGNRAHTDTQYF
DNA: TGTGCCAGCAGTTACGGGAACAGGGCCCACACAGATACGCAGTATTTT

D: -
V: TRBV27
size: few
J: TRBJ1-5
CDR3: CASSPRENQPQHF
DNA: TGTGCCAGCAGTCCAAGGGAGAATCAGCCCCAGCATTTT

D: -
V: TRBV18
size: few
J: TRBJ2-3
CDR3: CASSPVEWGDIPDTQYF
DNA: TGTGCCAGCTCACCAGTGGAGTGGGGGGACATCCCAGATACGCAGTATTTT

D: -
V: TRBV4-3
size: few
J: TRBJ1-1
CDR3: CASSQDFTPTEAFF
DNA: TGCGCCAGCAGCCAAGATTTTACCCCCACTGAAGCTTTCTTT

D: -
V: TRBV19
size: -
J: TRBJ2-7
CDR3: CASSPNYQALSSYEQYF
DNA: TGTGCCAGTAGTCCTAACTATCAAGCCTTGAGTTCCTACGAGCAGTACTTC

D: -
V: TRBV24-1
size: many
J: TRBJ2-3
CDR3: CATSVQGSLGTQYF
DNA: TGTGCCACCAGTGTACAGGGTTCGTTGGGTACGCAGTATTTT

D: -
V: TRBV18
size: many
J: TRBJ1-4
CDR3: CASSNSEEGKLFF
DNA: TGTGCCAGCTCTAATTCGGAGGAAGGAAAACTGTTTTTT

D: -
V: TRBV6-5
size: -
J: TRBJ2-3
CDR3: CASSYFGRNTQYF
DNA: TGTGCCAGCAGTTACTTCGGGAGAAATACGCAGTATTTT

D: -
V: TRBV27
size: many
J: TRBJ2-6
CDR3: CASSSWGSSSGANVLTF
DNA: TGTGCCAGCAGTTCTTGGGGCAGCAGCTCTGGGGCCAACGTCCTGACTTTC

D: -
V: TRBV7-8
size: few
J: TRBJ1-3
CDR3: CASISSGTSGNTIYF
DNA: TGTGCCAGCATTTCCTCCGGGACCTCTGGAAACACCATATATTTT

D: -
V: TRBV5-6
size: -
J: TRBJ1-1
CDR3: CASSFPDTEAFF
DNA: TGTGCCAGCAGCTTTCCAGACACTGAAGCTTTCTTT

D: TRBD1
V: TRBV20-1
size: -
J: TRBJ1-1
CDR3: CSARDVGTGGEAFF
DNA: TGCAGTGCTAGAGATGTGGGGACAGGGGGAGAAGCTTTCTTT

D: -
V: TRBV10-3
size: -
J: TRBJ1-5
CDR3: CAISGDNQPQHF
DNA: TGTGCCATCAGTGGGGACAATCAGCCCCAGCATTTT

D: TRBD2
V: TRBV4-3
size: few
J: TRBJ2-2
CDR3: CASRGTSGGPSTGELFF
DNA: TGCGCCAGCCGGGGGACTAGCGGGGGACCCAGCACCGGGGAGCTGTTTTTT

D: -
V: TRBV7-8
size: -
J: TRBJ1-5
CDR3: CASSPQNRPQHF
DNA: TGTGCCAGCTCCCCTCAAAATCGGCCCCAGCATTTT

D: TRBD2
V: TRBV20-1
size: many
J: TRBJ2-5
CDR3: CSAKGLEETQYF
DNA: TGCAGTGCTAAGGGACTAGAAGAGACCCAGTACTTC

D: -
V: TRBV5-1
size: few
J: TRBJ2-7
CDR3: CASSLVSEGGYEQYF
DNA: TGCGCCAGCAGCTTGGTTTCCGAGGGCGGCTATGAGCAGTACTTC

D: -
V: TRBV10-3
size: many
J: TRBJ2-7
CDR3: CAIRTGLSSYEQYF
DNA: TGTGCCATCAGGACCGGGTTAAGCTCCTACGAGCAGTACTTC

D: TRBD1
V: TRBV5-1
size: few
J: TRBJ1-1
CDR3: CASSLPGQGLGNTEAFF
DNA: TGCGCCAGCAGCTTACCGGGACAGGGGTTGGGGAACACTGAAGCTTTCTTT